This entry describes one T cell receptor (beta chain). Its antigen remains unidentified. This entry is derived from a study of cytomegalovirus exposure and HLA in healthy donors. Findings and limits, study-wide: A later analysis linked roughly 17,000 TCR beta sequences to HLA alleles at 0.05 false discovery rate. As a later analysis revealed, the rate of TCR association differed by HLA locus, with DRB1 most and HLA-C fewest.

The PCR ran on 60 Vbeta and 13 Jbeta primers. TCRdb's table, derived via immunoSEQ multiplex PCR, lists solely in-frame clones and lacks some. The repertoire has more than 85,000 clones, around four fifths of them found once; the top ten carry roughly 2%. Sequencing was performed on PBMCs. This sequence was found in a man in his forties in good health and CMV-seronegative.

The CDR3 sequence: CASSPHPDSSSSTDTQYF. Written as DNA, the CDR3 is TGTGCCAGCAGCCCCCACCCTGACAGTTCTTCTAGCACAGATACGCAGTATTTT. J is TRBJ2-3 and V is TRBV7-9; D perhaps matches TRBD1 (5 bases). CDR1 and CDR2 (germline): SEHNR, FQNEAQ (reference sequence). The V gene lost 5 bases and the J gene lost 0 bases, with 21 bases spanning the gap. The CDR3 is 18 residues long.